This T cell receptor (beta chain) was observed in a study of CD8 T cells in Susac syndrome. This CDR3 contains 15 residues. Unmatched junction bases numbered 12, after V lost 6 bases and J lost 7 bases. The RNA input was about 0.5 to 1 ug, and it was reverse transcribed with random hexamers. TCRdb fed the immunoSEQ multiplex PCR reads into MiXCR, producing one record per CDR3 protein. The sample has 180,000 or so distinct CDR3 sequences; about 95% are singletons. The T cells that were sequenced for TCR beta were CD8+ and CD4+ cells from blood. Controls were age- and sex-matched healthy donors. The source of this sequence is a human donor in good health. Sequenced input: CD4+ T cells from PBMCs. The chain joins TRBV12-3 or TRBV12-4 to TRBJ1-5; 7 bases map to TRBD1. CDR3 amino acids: CASRAGGIWEQPQHF. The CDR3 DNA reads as TGTGCCAGCAGGGCAGGGGGTATTTGGGAGCAGCCCCAGCATTTT.